The subject of this entry is one TCR beta chain. The sample belongs to a study of memory CD4+ T cells and cytomegalovirus serostatus. Single viable CD3+CD4+CD8-CD45RO+ cells were sorted as the memory CD4+ T cells. Germline CDR1 and CDR2: SEHNR and FQNEAQ (reference sequence). Trimming took off 5 bases at V and 3 bases at J, with 5 bases between the two ends. The CDR3 spans 12 residues. The table came from immunoSEQ multiplex PCR; TCRdb's copy has only in-frame clones and leaves some out. The sample records approximately 70,000 clones, 70% to 80% being singletons. The V call is TRBV7-9, the J call TRBJ1-5, with D unresolved. The sequence was obtained from an adult in good health and CMV-seropositive. Sample: memory CD4+ T cells from blood. The CDR3 spells CASSLPNQPQHF. CDR3 in DNA: TGTGCCAGCAGCCTTCCCAATCAGCCCCAGCATTTT.